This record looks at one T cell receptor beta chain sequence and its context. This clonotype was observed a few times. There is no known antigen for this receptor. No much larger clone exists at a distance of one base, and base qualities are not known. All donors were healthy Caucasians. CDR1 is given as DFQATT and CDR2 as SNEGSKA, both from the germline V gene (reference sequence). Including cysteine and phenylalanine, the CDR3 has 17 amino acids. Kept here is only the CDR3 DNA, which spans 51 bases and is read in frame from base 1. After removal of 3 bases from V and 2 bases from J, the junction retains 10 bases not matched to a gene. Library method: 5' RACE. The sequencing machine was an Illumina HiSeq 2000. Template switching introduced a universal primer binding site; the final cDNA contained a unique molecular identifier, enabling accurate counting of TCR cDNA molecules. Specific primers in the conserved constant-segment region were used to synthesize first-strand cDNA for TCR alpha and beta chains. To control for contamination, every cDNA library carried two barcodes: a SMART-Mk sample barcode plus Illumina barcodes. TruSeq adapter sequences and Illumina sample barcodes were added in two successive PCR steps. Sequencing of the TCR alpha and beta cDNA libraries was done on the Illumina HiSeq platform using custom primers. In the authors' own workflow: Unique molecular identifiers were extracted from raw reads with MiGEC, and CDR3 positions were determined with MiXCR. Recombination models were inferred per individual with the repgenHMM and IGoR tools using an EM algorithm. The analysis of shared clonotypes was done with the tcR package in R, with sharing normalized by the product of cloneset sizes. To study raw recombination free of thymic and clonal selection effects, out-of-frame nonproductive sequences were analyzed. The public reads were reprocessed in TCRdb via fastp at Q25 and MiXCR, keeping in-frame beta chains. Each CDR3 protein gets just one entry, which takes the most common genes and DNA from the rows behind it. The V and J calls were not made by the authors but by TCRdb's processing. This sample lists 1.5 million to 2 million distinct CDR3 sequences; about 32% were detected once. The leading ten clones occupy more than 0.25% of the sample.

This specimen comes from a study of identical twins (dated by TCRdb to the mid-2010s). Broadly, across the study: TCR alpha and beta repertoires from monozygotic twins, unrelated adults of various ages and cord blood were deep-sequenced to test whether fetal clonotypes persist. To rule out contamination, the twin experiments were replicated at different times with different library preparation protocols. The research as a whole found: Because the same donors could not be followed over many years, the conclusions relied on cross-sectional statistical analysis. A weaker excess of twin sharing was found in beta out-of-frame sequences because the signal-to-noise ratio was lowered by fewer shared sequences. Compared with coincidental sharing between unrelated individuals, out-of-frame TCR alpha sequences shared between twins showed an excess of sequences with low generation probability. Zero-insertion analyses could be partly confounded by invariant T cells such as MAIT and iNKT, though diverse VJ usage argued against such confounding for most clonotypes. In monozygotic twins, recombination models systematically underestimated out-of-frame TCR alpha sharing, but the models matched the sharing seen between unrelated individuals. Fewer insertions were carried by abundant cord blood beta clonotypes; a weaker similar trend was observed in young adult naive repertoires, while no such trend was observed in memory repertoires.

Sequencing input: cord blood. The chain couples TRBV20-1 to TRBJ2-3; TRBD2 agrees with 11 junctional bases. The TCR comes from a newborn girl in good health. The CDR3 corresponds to CSASRYLAGGPTDTQYF. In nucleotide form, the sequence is TGCAGTGCTAGTCGATACCTAGCGGGGGGCCCCACAGATACGCAGTATTTT.